These T cell receptor beta chains were read from a single sample in a study of blood T cell dynamics during melanoma immunotherapy. The protocol was immunoSEQ multiplex PCR, while the TCRdb copy is restricted to in-frame clones and leaves out a portion. Counted here are roughly 6,700 clones, more than 75% occurring once; the ten biggest clones make up 30% to 35%. Specimen: blood, collected from a patient treated with checkpoint blockade. The origin of the receptors is a human donor with melanoma. Some clones in this sample may be carry-over from other donors' samples. Both conserved end residues are part of each CDR3. The D gene is left open where the match is weak. Rows may omit the clone size; those that give it use once, few, many or a size class.

cdr3_aa,cdr3_nt,d_call,j_call,v_call,cdr3_length,clone_size
CASSARTGEQYF,TGTGCCAGCAGCGCCCGGACTGGGGAGCAGTACTTC,-,TRBJ2-7,TRBV9,12,medium-sized
CASSAGGALETQYF,TGTGCCAGCAGTGCCGGGGGGGCCTTAGAGACCCAGTACTTC,TRBD2,TRBJ2-5,TRBV27,14,-
CASSFQGKYHIQETQYF,TGTGCCAGCAGCTTTCAGGGTAAGTACCACATCCAAGAGACCCAGTACTTC,-,TRBJ2-5,TRBV7-9,17,-
CASSLLGVGNTDTQYF,TGCGCCAGCAGCTTGTTAGGGGTAGGAAACACAGATACGCAGTATTTT,-,TRBJ2-3,TRBV5-1,16,-
CSVGGPGANVLTF,TGCAGCGTTGGGGGGCCAGGGGCCAACGTCCTGACTTTC,-,TRBJ2-6,TRBV29-1,13,-
CASSLNWLAANNEQFF,TGTGCCAGCAGTTTAAATTGGCTAGCGGCAAACAATGAGCAGTTCTTC,TRBD2,TRBJ2-1,TRBV27,16,-
CASSYIRTGGNYGYTF,TGTGCCAGCAGTTACATACGGACAGGGGGCAACTATGGCTACACCTTC,TRBD1,TRBJ1-2,TRBV6-5,16,-
CASCRTGPGSGNTIYF,TGTGCCAGTTGCAGGACAGGTCCCGGCTCTGGAAACACCATATATTTT,TRBD1,TRBJ1-3,TRBV19,16,-
CASRDLAGGYEQYF,TGTGCCAGCAGGGACCTAGCGGGGGGTTACGAGCAGTACTTC,TRBD2,TRBJ2-7,TRBV2,14,-
CASRSGTTAYNEQFF,TGTGCCAGTAGATCCGGGACTACAGCCTACAATGAGCAGTTCTTC,TRBD2,TRBJ2-1,TRBV19,15,-
CSVGGATNEKLFF,TGCAGCGTTGGGGGGGCAACTAATGAAAAACTGTTTTTT,-,TRBJ1-4,TRBV29-1,13,few
CASSLGTGVGEQYF,TGTGCCAGCAGCTTAGGGACAGGGGTGGGCGAGCAGTACTTC,TRBD1,TRBJ2-7,TRBV11-2,14,-
CASSITPTYEQYF,TGTGCCAGCAGCATAACTCCTACCTACGAGCAGTACTTC,-,TRBJ2-7,TRBV9,13,-
CASSFNLGSYNEQFF,TGCGCCAGCAGCTTTAACCTGGGCTCCTACAATGAGCAGTTCTTC,-,TRBJ2-1,TRBV5-1,15,once
CASSQERRGNQETQYF,TGCGCCAGCAGCCAAGAAAGGAGGGGAAATCAAGAGACCCAGTACTTC,-,TRBJ2-5,TRBV4-1,16,-
CARSLSPEGDYEQYF,TGTGCCCGCAGTTTATCCCCAGAGGGGGACTACGAGCAGTACTTC,-,TRBJ2-7,TRBV27,15,once
CSDKSHLRYEQYF,TGCAGCGATAAGTCCCACCTCCGATACGAGCAGTACTTC,-,TRBJ2-7,TRBV29-1,13,-
CSVEESYGYTF,TGCAGCGTTGAAGAGTCCTATGGCTACACCTTC,-,TRBJ1-2,TRBV29-1,11,-
CASSELQGFHEQYF,TGTGCCAGCAGTGAATTACAGGGTTTCCACGAGCAGTACTTC,-,TRBJ2-7,TRBV6-1,14,-
CASSTRGDQPQHF,TGTGCCAGCAGTACAAGGGGAGATCAGCCCCAGCATTTT,-,TRBJ1-5,TRBV6-5,13,once
CASLFRDRGPFKEFF,TGTGCCAGCCTTTTCCGGGACAGGGGCCCCTTTAAAGAGTTCTTC,TRBD1,TRBJ2-1,TRBV6-1,15,-
CASSRTSGGMNTGELFF,TGTGCCAGCAGTCGGACTAGCGGGGGAATGAACACCGGGGAGCTGTTTTTT,TRBD2,TRBJ2-2,TRBV6-4,17,-
CASSLSRPAPPETQYF,TGTGCCAGCAGCTTATCTCGGCCGGCCCCACCAGAGACCCAGTACTTC,-,TRBJ2-5,TRBV7-9,16,-
CASMWRSGSSYEQYF,TGTGCCAGCATGTGGCGTTCGGGCTCCTCCTACGAGCAGTACTTC,-,TRBJ2-7,TRBV27,15,-
CASSFTGGSSYEQYF,TGTGCCAGCAGCTTCACCGGGGGAAGCTCCTACGAGCAGTACTTC,-,TRBJ2-7,TRBV7-5,15,-
CASSHPSRSTDTQYF,TGTGCCAGCAGCCATCCGTCGCGTAGCACAGATACGCAGTATTTT,-,TRBJ2-3,TRBV14,15,-
CASSESTVTGELFF,TGCGCCAGCAGTGAGTCGACCGTCACCGGGGAGCTGTTTTTT,-,TRBJ2-2,TRBV6-6,14,-